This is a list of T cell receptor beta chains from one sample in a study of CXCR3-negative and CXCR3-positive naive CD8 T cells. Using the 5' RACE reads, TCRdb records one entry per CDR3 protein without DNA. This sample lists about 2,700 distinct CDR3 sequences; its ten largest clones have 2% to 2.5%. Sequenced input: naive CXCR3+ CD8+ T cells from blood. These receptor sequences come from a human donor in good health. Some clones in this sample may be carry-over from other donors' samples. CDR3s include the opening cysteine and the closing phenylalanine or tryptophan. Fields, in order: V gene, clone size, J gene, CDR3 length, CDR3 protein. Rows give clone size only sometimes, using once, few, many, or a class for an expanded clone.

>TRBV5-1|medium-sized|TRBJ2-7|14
CASSLDGTPYEQYF
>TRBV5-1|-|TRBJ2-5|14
CASSLDRDQETQYF
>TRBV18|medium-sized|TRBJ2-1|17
CASSRKGLAGNFDEQFF
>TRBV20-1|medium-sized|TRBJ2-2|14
CSARTSGGTGELFF
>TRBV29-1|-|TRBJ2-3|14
CSVGGLDFTDTQYF
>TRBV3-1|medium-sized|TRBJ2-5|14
CASSYQGEQETQYF
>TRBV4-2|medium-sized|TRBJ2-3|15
CASSQRQDRTDTQYF
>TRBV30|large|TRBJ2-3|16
CAWSVYGGTVSDTQYF
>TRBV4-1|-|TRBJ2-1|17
CASSQDLGWGSYNEQFF
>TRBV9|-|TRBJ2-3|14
CASPEGGRPDTQYF
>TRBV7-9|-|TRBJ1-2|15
CASSLAFGQGYGYTF
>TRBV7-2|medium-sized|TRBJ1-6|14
CASSLVGYNSPLHF
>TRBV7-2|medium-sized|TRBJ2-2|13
CASRPELIWGLFF
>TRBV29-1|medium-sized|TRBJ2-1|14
CSGDRDYSYNEQFF
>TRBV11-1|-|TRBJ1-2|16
CASSYYRTATNYGYTF
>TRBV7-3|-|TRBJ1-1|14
CASSPKGLNTEAFF
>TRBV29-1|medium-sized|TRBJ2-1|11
CSVVFTGEQFF
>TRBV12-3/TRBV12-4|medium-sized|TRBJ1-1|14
CASSSGQLNTEAFF
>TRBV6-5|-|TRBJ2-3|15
CASSSLQGYTDTQYF
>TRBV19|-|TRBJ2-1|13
CASGSGAYNEQFF
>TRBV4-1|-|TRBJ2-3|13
CASSGRATDTQYF
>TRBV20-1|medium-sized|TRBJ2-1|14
CSAREDVGYNEQFF
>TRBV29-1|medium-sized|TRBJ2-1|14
CSVKGLADYNEQFF
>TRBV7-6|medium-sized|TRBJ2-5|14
CASSLSGGQETQYF
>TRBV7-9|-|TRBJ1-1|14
CASSFAGGNTEAFF
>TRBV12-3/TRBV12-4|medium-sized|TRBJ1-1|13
CASSPGSSTEAFF